This T cell receptor beta chain appears in the sequencing data of a study of control samples from healthy donors and cancer patients. The protocol was immunoSEQ multiplex PCR, while the TCRdb copy is restricted to in-frame clones and leaves out a portion. The table shows around 170,000 clones, with 85% to 90% occurring only once. Specimen: blood. The receptor was isolated from a woman aged 45-59 years in good health.

The CDR3 DNA follows: TGCGCCAGCAGGAAGGACCCCGTCAGCACTGAAGCTTTCTTT. Protein sequence: CASRKDPVSTEAFF. The chain has TRBV5-1 and TRBJ1-1; D uncertain. There are 14 residues in the CDR3. Germline V lookup: CDR1 SGHRS, CDR2 YFSETQ. V was trimmed by 5 bases and J by 4 bases, leaving 15 bases between them.